The 26 T cell receptor beta chains listed next were all sequenced from one sample in a study of chemoradiotherapy in HPV16-positive cancers. Clones were sequenced by immunoSEQ multiplex PCR, and TCRdb holds only the in-frame ones, with some missing. The sample lists around 20,000 clones, approximately 90% occurring once. The material sequenced was blood, taken from a patient who underwent chemoradiotherapy. The source of these receptors is a human donor with HPV-associated anogenital cancer.

This clone was observed a few times. The rearrangement uses TRBV19 and TRBJ1-5; no clear D gene. Germline V lookup: CDR1 LNHDA, CDR2 SQIVND (reference sequence). The germline V and J ends were trimmed by 3 bases and 4 bases, with 4 bases remaining between them. This CDR3 region has 12 residues. Here the CDR3 DNA reads TGTGCCAGTAGTATGATTAATCAGCCCCAGCATTTT. This sequence encodes CASSMINQPQHF. Using reference TRBV19 and TRBJ1-5 for the parts outside the CDR3, the full variable domain is DGGITQSPKYLFRKEGQNVTLSCEQNLNHDAMYWYRQDPGQGLRLIYYSQIVNDFQKGDIAEGYSVSREKKESFPLTVTSAQKNPTAFYLCASSMINQPQHFGDGTRLSIL.

The chain is built from TRBV7-2 and TRBJ2-2, with D uncertain. The CDR3 runs to 13 residues. V was clipped by 3 bases and J by 6 bases, with 8 bases between them. In germline, CDR1 is SGHTA, CDR2 FQGNSA. Here the CDR3 reads CASSFSGSGELFF. In DNA form, the CDR3 reads TGTGCCAGCAGCTTTTCCGGATCCGGGGAGCTGTTTTTT.

The V gene is TRBV29-1, the J gene TRBJ1-3; no clear D gene. The germline gives CDR1 SQVTM, CDR2 ANQGSEA. The ends were cut back, 1 base at V and 2 bases at J, with 18 bases in the middle. The CDR3 runs to 17 residues. The CDR3 DNA is TGCAGCGTTGAAGCAATTCCGGTTGGGCGCCCTGGAAACACCATATATTTT. Protein product: CSVEAIPVGRPGNTIYF.

This chain links TRBV7-2 with TRBJ2-7; D is unclear. CDR3 length equals 12 residues. From germline, CDR1 is SGHTA and CDR2 FQGNSA. V lost 2 bases and J lost 4, with 6 bases in between. The CDR3 reads CASSLSVYEQYF. CDR3 in DNA: TGTGCCAGCAGCTTAAGTGTTTACGAGCAGTACTTC. Full variable domain (rest looked up from reference TRBV7-2 and TRBJ2-7): GAGVSQSPSNKVTEKGKDVELRCDPISGHTALYWYRQSLGQGLEFLIYFQGNSAPDKSGLPSDRFSAERTGGSVSTLTIQRTQQEDSAVYLCASSLSVYEQYFGPGTRLTVT.

The rearrangement joins TRBV7-9 to TRBJ1-5; D remains unclear. The germline V gene has CDR1 SEHNR and CDR2 FQNEAQ (reference sequence). The V end was cut by 1 base, the J end by 6 bases, with 10 bases between. This CDR3 contains 14 residues. The CDR3 reads CASSLGETGQPQHF. DNA for the CDR3: TGTGCCAGCAGCTTAGGGGAGACGGGTCAGCCCCAGCATTTT.

The chain uses TRBV5-1 and TRBJ1-6; D is ambiguous. V was cut by 0 bases and J by 8 bases, with 12 bases left in between. CDR3 length equals 15 residues. Per the germline V gene, CDR1 is SGHRS and CDR2 is YFSETQ. The CDR3: CASSLAGKGYSPLHF. CDR3 DNA: TGCGCCAGCAGCTTGGCGGGTAAAGGCTATTCACCCCTCCACTTT.

V usage is TRBV12-5 and J usage is TRBJ1-2; tentatively, D is TRBD1 (5 bases). The CDR3 is 13 residues long. Germline V gene sequence: CDR1 LGHNT, CDR2 FRNRAP. With 7 bases removed from V and 2 bases from J, the gap between germline ends came to 11 bases. CDR3 sequence: CASDSEGNYGYTF. In nucleotides, the CDR3 is TGTGCTAGTGACTCTGAGGGGAACTATGGCTACACCTTC.

This chain joins TRBV29-1 and TRBJ2-1, with D tentatively TRBD2 (5 bases). V lost 4 bases, J lost 4 bases, and 26 bases lay in between. Germline V lookup: CDR1 SQVTM, CDR2 ANQGSEA. CDR3 length: 18 amino acids. The CDR3 region has the DNA TGCAGCGTTGTAGGCAACGAGGGCAGCAACCTACCTTACAATGAGCAGTTCTTC. Its protein is CSVVGNEGSNLPYNEQFF.

The chain combines TRBV5-6 with TRBJ2-1, with 7 bases that match TRBD1. In germline, CDR1 is SGHDT, CDR2 YYEEEE. J lost 1 base, V lost 2 bases, and 3 bases had no gene match. This CDR3 is built from 15 residues. The CDR3 sequence is CASSFRGTSYNEQFF. The CDR3, as DNA: TGTGCCAGCAGCTTCAGGGGGACGTCCTACAATGAGCAGTTCTTC.

The chain uses TRBV2 and TRBJ2-7; D ambiguous. CDR1 is SNHLY, CDR2 FYNNEI, per germline. The CDR3 loop spans 12 amino acids. The germline V and J ends were trimmed by 6 bases and 2 bases, with 8 bases remaining between them. CDR3 DNA: TGTGCCAGCAGGGCAGTTACCTACGAGCAGTACTTC. It translates to CASRAVTYEQYF.

In this sample, this clone turned up once. V usage is TRBV7-9 and J usage is TRBJ1-5; D is undetermined. The V and J ends lost 1 base and 3 bases respectively, with 7 bases between them. This CDR3 is 14 amino acids long. CDR1 SEHNR and CDR2 FQNEAQ come from the germline V gene (reference sequence). The CDR3 loop is CASSLDAHNQPQHF. In DNA form, the CDR3 reads TGTGCCAGCAGCTTAGATGCTCACAATCAGCCCCAGCATTTT. Filled out from reference TRBV7-9 and TRBJ1-5, the complete variable domain reads DTGVSQNPRHKITKRGQNVTFRCDPISEHNRLYWYRQTLGQGPEFLTYFQNEAQLEKSRLLSDRFSAERPKGSFSTLEIQRTEQGDSAMYLCASSLDAHNQPQHFGDGTRLSIL.

This clone was seen a single time. The chain employs TRBV18 and TRBJ2-7; TRBD2 matches 8 bases. Unmatched junction bases numbered 13, after V lost 1 base and J lost 5 bases. This CDR3 spans 17 amino acids. CDR1 is KGHSH, CDR2 LQKENI, per germline. CDR3: CASSPRSGGPVLDEQYF. CDR3 DNA sequence: TGTGCCAGCTCACCACGAAGCGGGGGCCCTGTATTGGACGAGCAGTACTTC.

The rearrangement uses TRBV10-3 and TRBJ2-1; D call uncertain. This CDR3 comprises 16 residues. V shed 0 bases and J shed 6 bases, with 15 bases lying between them. Germline CDR1 and CDR2: ENHRY and SYGVKD. CDR3 sequence: CAISESITARLNEQFF. CDR3 DNA: TGTGCCATCAGTGAGTCGATTACGGCCCGACTCAATGAGCAGTTCTTC.

The chain joins TRBV19 to TRBJ1-5; D gene uncertain. The CDR3 consists of 17 residues. Deletions cut 0 bases from V and 6 bases from J, with 18 bases between. Per germline, CDR1 LNHDA and CDR2 SQIVND (reference sequence). CDR3 DNA: TGTGCCAGTAGTATAGACCCGGGCTCCCTTTCTTTTCAGCCCCAGCATTTT. It encodes CASSIDPGSLSFQPQHF.

The chain recombines TRBV5-4 with TRBJ2-3; 9 bases match TRBD1. CDR3 length: 15 amino acids. Germline V CDR1 and CDR2: SGHNT, YYREEE (reference sequence). J was trimmed by 6 bases and V by 4 bases; bases with no gene match: 9. The CDR3 loop is CASSVTGGLEDTQYF. In DNA, the CDR3 is TGTGCCAGCAGCGTGACAGGGGGTCTTGAGGATACGCAGTATTTT.

The chain uses TRBV5-6 and TRBJ1-1; 10 bases are shared with TRBD1. Trimming removed 2 bases from V and 4 bases from J; junction bases left unmatched: 8. CDR3 length: 16 amino acids. Germline values: CDR1 SGHDT, CDR2 YYEEEE. CDR3 residues: CASSFGDRGRLTEAFF. The CDR3 region has the DNA TGTGCCAGCAGCTTTGGTGACAGGGGGCGCCTCACTGAAGCTTTCTTT. The complete variable domain, with remaining parts taken from reference TRBV5-6 and TRBJ1-1, reads DAGVTQSPTHLIKTRGQQVTLRCSPKSGHDTVSWYQQALGQGPQFIFQYYEEEERQRGNFPDRFSGHQFPNYSSELNVNALLLGDSALYLCASSFGDRGRLTEAFFGQGTRLTVV.

The chain uses TRBV9 and TRBJ1-1, with D tentatively TRBD1 (5 bases). CDR3 length: 17 amino acids. CDR1 is SGDLS, CDR2 YYNGEE, per germline. V lost 0 bases to trimming and J lost 0 bases, with 15 bases between them. Here the CDR3 DNA reads TGTGCCAGCAGCGTAGATGGAACAGGAGATATGAACACTGAAGCTTTCTTT. Amino acids: CASSVDGTGDMNTEAFF.

This chain uses TRBV5-6 with TRBJ2-1; unclear D gene. CDR1 is SGHDT, CDR2 YYEEEE, per germline. Trimming pared 2 bases from V and 5 bases from J, leaving 11 bases between. The CDR3 extends over 14 amino acids. CDR3 protein: CASSFRATHNEQFF. The DNA for the CDR3 is TGTGCCAGCAGCTTCCGGGCCACACACAATGAGCAGTTCTTC.

This chain joins TRBV5-1 and TRBJ1-1, with D perhaps TRBD1 (6 bases). Trimming removed 1 base at V and 4 bases at J, with 14 bases between. Germline loops: CDR1 SGHRS, CDR2 YFSETQ. The CDR3 has 15 amino acids. CDR3 amino acids: CASSLLSQGFTEAFF. For the CDR3, the DNA is TGCGCCAGCAGCTTGCTAAGTCAGGGGTTCACTGAAGCTTTCTTT.

The gene calls are TRBV5-5 and TRBJ1-4; tentatively, D is TRBD1 (6 bases). This CDR3 region has 14 residues. The V end was cut by 2 bases, the J end by 2 bases, with 7 bases between. CDR1 SGHKS and CDR2 YYEKEE come from the germline V gene (reference sequence). As DNA, the CDR3 is TGTGCCAGCAGCTTCAGGGGTACTAATGAAAAACTGTTTTTT. Translation: CASSFRGTNEKLFF.

V usage is TRBV5-8 and J usage is TRBJ2-3; D is uncertain. Germline CDR1 SGHTS, CDR2 YDEGEE. V was trimmed by 1 base and J by 0 bases, leaving 12 bases between them. CDR3 size: 16 residues. This CDR3 is CASSLFRLTSTDTQYF. The CDR3 region has the DNA TGTGCCAGCAGCTTGTTTCGCCTTACTAGCACAGATACGCAGTATTTT.

V and J are TRBV6-5 and TRBJ1-2; 9 nucleotides agree with TRBD1. Germline loops: CDR1 MNHEY, CDR2 SVGAGI. The V gene end was trimmed by 9 bases and the J gene end by 6 bases; junction bases not matched to a gene: 11. The CDR3 has 14 residues. CDR3 DNA: TGTGCCAGTCTACCGGGACAGGGTGTTAATGGCTACACCTTC. Translated, it gives CASLPGQGVNGYTF.

V usage is TRBV9 and J usage is TRBJ1-5; TRBD1 is a possible D gene (6 bases). Germline lookup yields CDR1 SGDLS and CDR2 YYNGEE. The CDR3 covers 15 residues. Trimming took 0 bases from V and 7 from J, leaving 14 bases between them. The CDR3 DNA sequence: TGTGCCAGCAGCGTAGGCGTGGGAGGGGGGCAGCCCCAGCATTTT. It encodes CASSVGVGGGQPQHF.

Only one count was recorded for this clone. The chain links TRBV5-1 to TRBJ1-6; D is perhaps TRBD1 (5 bases). V lost 0 bases, J lost 4 bases, and 8 bases lay in between. The CDR3 is 15 residues long. Looked up from germline, CDR1 is SGHRS and CDR2 is YFSETQ. Written as DNA, the CDR3 is TGCGCCAGCAGCTTGGCGGGGGATTATAATTCACCCCTCCACTTT. Translating it yields CASSLAGDYNSPLHF. Based on the CDR3 plus reference TRBV5-1 and TRBJ1-6, the full variable domain is KAGVTQTPRYLIKTRGQQVTLSCSPISGHRSVSWYQQTPGQGLQFLFEYFSETQRNKGNFPGRFSGRQFSNSRSEMNVSTLELGDSALYLCASSLAGDYNSPLHFGNGTRLTVT.

This chain links TRBV7-9 with TRBJ2-5; TRBD1 might be the D (6 bases). The CDR3 sequence is 14 residues long. Germline V lookup: CDR1 SEHNR, CDR2 FQNEAQ (reference sequence). V lost 6 bases to trimming and J lost 4 bases, with 15 bases between them. Here the CDR3 DNA reads TGTGCCAGCAGTCAAACAGGGATTCGAGAGACCCAGTACTTC. It translates to CASSQTGIRETQYF.

V is TRBV7-8 and J is TRBJ1-3; D gene ambiguous. Germline V gene sequence: CDR1 SGHVS, CDR2 FQNEAQ. Trimming removed 1 base at V and 0 bases at J, with 7 bases between. This CDR3 contains 15 residues. CDR3 residues: CASSLGGHSGNTIYF. The DNA of the CDR3 is TGTGCCAGCAGCTTAGGGGGTCACTCTGGAAACACCATATATTTT.